This T cell receptor beta chain was documented in a study of cytotoxic CD8 clonotypes in ibrutinib-treated CLL. Notes on the study in general: The clonality went up when patients responded to ibrutinib and dropped back toward baseline at progression.

Measured with immunoSEQ multiplex PCR; TCRdb has only the in-frame clones, and not every one. The sample gives about 160,000 clones, more than 65% of which show up once; approximately 2% is in the top ten. Germline V gives CDR1 LNHDA, CDR2 SQIVND (reference sequence). This CDR3 has 14 amino acids. V was clipped by 9 bases and J by 6 bases; unmatched bases: 11. With respect to this clone: Its target is not known.

The source material was PBMCs, sampled after 12 months of ibrutinib treatment. This chain uses TRBV19 with TRBJ1-1; 9 positions agree with TRBD1. The TCR sequence derives from a human donor with chronic lymphocytic leukemia. The CDR3 nucleotides are TGTGCCAGCCGAAGGACAGGGGAGAGCCCTGAAGCTTTCTTT. It yields the protein CASRRTGESPEAFF.